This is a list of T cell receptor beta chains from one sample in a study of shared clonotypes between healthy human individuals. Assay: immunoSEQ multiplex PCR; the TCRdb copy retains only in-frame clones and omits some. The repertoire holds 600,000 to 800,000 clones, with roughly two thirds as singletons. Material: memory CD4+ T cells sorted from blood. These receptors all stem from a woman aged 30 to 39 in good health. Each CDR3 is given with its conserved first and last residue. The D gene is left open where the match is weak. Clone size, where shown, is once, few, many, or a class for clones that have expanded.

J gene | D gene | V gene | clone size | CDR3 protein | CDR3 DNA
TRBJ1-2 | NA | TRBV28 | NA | CASSPAAGVRGYTF | TGTGCCAGCAGCCCCGCAGCGGGAGTGAGGGGCTACACCTTC
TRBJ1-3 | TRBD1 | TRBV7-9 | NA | CASSAGGFGNTIYF | TGTGCCAGCAGCGCAGGGGGCTTTGGAAACACCATATATTTT
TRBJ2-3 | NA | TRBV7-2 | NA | CASSLVYGSEDTQYF | TGTGCCAGCAGCTTAGTTTACGGGAGTGAAGATACGCAGTATTTT
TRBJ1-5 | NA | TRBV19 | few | CASSIDGGIGQPQHF | TGTGCCAGTAGTATAGACGGGGGCATAGGTCAGCCCCAGCATTTT
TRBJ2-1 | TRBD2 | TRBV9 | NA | CASSVRLAGSNEQFF | TGTGCCAGCAGCGTCAGACTAGCGGGGTCCAATGAGCAGTTCTTC
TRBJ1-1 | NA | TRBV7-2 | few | CASSLPPTGPEAFF | TGTGCCAGCAGCTTACCCCCGACAGGCCCAGAAGCTTTCTTT
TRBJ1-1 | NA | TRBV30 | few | CAWEPKTNTEAFF | TGTGCCTGGGAGCCGAAGACGAACACTGAAGCTTTCTTT
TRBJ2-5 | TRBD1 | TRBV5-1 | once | CASSLSTGSETQYF | TGCGCCAGCAGCTTGTCGACAGGGTCCGAGACCCAGTACTTC
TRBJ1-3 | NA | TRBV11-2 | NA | CASSRQFTSSGNTIYF | TGTGCCAGCAGCCGACAGTTTACAAGCTCTGGAAACACCATATATTTT
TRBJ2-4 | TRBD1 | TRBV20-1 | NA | CSARTGGIQYF | TGCAGTGCTAGGACAGGGGGCATTCAGTACTTC
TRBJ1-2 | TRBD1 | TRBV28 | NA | CASSTIPGQLDYGYTF | TGTGCCAGCAGCACCATACCGGGACAGCTTGACTATGGCTACACCTTC
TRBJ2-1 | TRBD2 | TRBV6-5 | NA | CASSYSSGMYNEQFF | TGTGCCAGCAGTTACTCCAGCGGGATGTACAATGAGCAGTTCTTC
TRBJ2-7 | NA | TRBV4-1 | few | CASSPELGPYEQYF | TGCGCCAGCAGCCCGGAACTAGGCCCCTACGAGCAGTACTTC
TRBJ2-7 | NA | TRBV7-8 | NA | CASSLAGVSGEQYF | TGTGCCAGCAGCTTAGCGGGAGTCTCAGGCGAGCAGTACTTC
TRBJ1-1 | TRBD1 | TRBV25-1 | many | CASRDTGGRTEAFF | TGTGCCAGCAGGGATACAGGGGGCCGCACTGAAGCTTTCTTT
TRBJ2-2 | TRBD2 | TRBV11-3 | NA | CASSPSGTNTGELFF | TGTGCCAGCAGCCCTAGCGGGACGAACACCGGGGAGCTGTTTTTT
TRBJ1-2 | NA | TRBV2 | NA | CASSMSDYGYTF | TGTGCCAGCTCCATGAGTGACTATGGCTACACCTTC
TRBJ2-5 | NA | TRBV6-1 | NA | CASSEGGETQYF | TGTGCCAGCAGTGAGGGAGGAGAGACCCAGTACTTC
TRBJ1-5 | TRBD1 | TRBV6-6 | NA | CASSNRQGSQPQHF | TGTGCCAGCAGTAACCGACAGGGGTCTCAGCCCCAGCATTTT
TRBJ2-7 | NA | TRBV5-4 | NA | CASRSTGSYEQYF | TGTGCCAGCAGATCGACTGGGTCCTACGAGCAGTACTTC
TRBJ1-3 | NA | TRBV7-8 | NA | CASSWRGKAAGNTIYF | TGTGCCAGCAGCTGGCGAGGGAAAGCGGCTGGAAACACCATATATTTT
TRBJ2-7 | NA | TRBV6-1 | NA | CASSDGQVYEQYF | TGTGCCAGCAGTGATGGGCAGGTCTACGAGCAGTACTTC
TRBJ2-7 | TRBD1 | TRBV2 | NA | CASMGQLTYEQYF | TGTGCCAGCATGGGACAGTTAACCTACGAGCAGTACTTC
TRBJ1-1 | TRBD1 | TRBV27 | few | CASSLVTTGKATEAFF | TGTGCCAGCAGTTTAGTTACGACAGGGAAGGCCACTGAAGCTTTCTTT
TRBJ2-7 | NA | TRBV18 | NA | CASSPQDSPGSEQYF | TGTGCCAGCTCACCACAGGACAGTCCCGGTAGCGAGCAGTACTTC
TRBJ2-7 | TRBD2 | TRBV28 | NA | CASTSSGRIYEQYF | TGTGCCAGTACCTCTAGCGGGAGAATCTACGAGCAGTACTTC
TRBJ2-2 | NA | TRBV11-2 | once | CASSSLADSGELFF | TGTGCCAGCAGCTCGTTAGCGGACTCGGGGGAGCTGTTTTTT
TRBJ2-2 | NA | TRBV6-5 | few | CASSFRGHTGELFF | TGTGCCAGCAGTTTTCGGGGGCACACCGGGGAGCTGTTTTTT
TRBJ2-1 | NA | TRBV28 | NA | CASSLDWVVNEQFF | TGTGCCAGCAGTTTGGACTGGGTGGTCAATGAGCAGTTCTTC
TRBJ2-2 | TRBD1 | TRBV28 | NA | CASVRQGANTGELFF | TGTGCCAGCGTCCGACAGGGGGCAAACACCGGGGAGCTGTTTTTT
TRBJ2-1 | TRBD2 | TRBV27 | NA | CASSLSRVPGLAGQSSYNEQFF | TGTGCCAGCAGTTTATCGAGGGTCCCGGGACTAGCGGGGCAGAGCTCCTACAATGAGCAGTTCTTC
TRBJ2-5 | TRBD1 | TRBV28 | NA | CASSLIGTGGDQYF | TGTGCCAGCAGTTTAATTGGGACAGGAGGGGACCAGTACTTC
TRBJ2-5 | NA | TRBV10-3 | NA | CAISERTEPKLLGGGPQETQYF | TGTGCCATCAGTGAGAGGACAGAACCGAAGCTTCTAGGGGGAGGGCCCCAAGAGACCCAGTACTTC
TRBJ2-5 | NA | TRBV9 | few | CASSVAPDGIQETQYF | TGTGCCAGCAGCGTAGCTCCGGACGGGATACAAGAGACCCAGTACTTC
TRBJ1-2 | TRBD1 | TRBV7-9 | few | CASSHRDRDGYTF | TGTGCCAGCAGCCACCGGGACAGGGATGGCTACACCTTC
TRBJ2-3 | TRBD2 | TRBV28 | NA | CASSLAGLAGPDTQYF | TGTGCCAGCAGTTTGGCAGGACTAGCGGGACCAGATACGCAGTATTTT
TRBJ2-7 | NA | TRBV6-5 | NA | CASRDWVSYEQYF | TGTGCCAGCAGGGATTGGGTCTCCTACGAGCAGTACTTC